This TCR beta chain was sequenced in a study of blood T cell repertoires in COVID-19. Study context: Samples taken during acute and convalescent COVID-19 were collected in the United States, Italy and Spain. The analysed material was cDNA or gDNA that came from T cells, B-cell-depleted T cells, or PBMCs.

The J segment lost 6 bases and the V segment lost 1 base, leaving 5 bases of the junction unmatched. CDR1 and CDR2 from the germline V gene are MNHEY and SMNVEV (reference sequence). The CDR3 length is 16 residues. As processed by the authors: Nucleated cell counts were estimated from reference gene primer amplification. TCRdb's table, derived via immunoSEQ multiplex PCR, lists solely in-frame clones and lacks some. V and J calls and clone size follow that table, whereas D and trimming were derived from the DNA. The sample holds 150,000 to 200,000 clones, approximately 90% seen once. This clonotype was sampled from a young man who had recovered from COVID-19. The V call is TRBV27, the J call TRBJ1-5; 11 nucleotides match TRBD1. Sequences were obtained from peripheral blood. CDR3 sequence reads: CASSLWGTGGSQPQHF. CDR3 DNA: TGTGCCAGCAGTTTATGGGGGACAGGGGGTAGTCAGCCCCAGCATTTT.